This TCR beta chain emerged from a study of blood T cell repertoires in COVID-19 (dated by TCRdb to about 2020). Concerning the study at large: Samples from collaborators originated in the United States, Italy and Spain and spanned both the acute and convalescent phases of COVID-19. The prospective study material was composed of cDNA or gDNA derived from T cells, B-cell-depleted T cells, or PBMCs. Where available, HLA class I and class II types were taken from metadata supplied by the sample provider and were not determined by assay-based typing. Samples were obtained from the ongoing ImmuneRACE study (first 160 participants) and from 1,254 subjects provided by 6 global collaborators. Deeply sampled blood TCRbeta repertoires from subjects exposed to, actively infected with, or recovered from COVID-19 were included in the dataset. Nearly every sample came with metadata listing a de-identified subject ID, COVID-19 status, age in years and sex. The repertoires were released in a freely available public database intended as a resource for research on the immune response to SARS-CoV-2.

Participants in the prospective study were enrolled through a virtual design, were aged about 18 to 89 years, and lived in approximately 25 United States geographic areas. To assign participants to cohorts, the prospective study relied on clinical history that participants themselves reported in a screening survey and a study questionnaire. Exposed participants were defined as having been in contact with someone with a PCR-confirmed or clinician-diagnosed COVID-19 case within 2 weeks of study entry. In the prospective study, mobile phlebotomists collected whole blood, serum and a nasopharyngeal or oropharyngeal swab from each participant. Over a roughly 2-month period, participants in the prospective study had the option of providing additional blood draws and questionnaires. Prospective study blood samples were shipped either frozen or at room temperature before DNA extraction. Here is what the overall study found, with its caveats: Clinical and demographic metadata were provided uncurated, with the amount varying by source and participant.

Clipping removes 4 bases from V and 4 bases from J, with 0 as the unmatched junction base count. The CDR3, from cysteine to phenylalanine, totals 13 residues. CDR3 DNA only is kept here, 39 bases in frame from base 1. CDR1 and CDR2 are read off the germline V gene as MDHEN and SYDVKM. TCRbeta CDR3 regions were amplified from genomic DNA using the immunoSEQ Assay, a bias-controlled multiplex PCR. The authors' pipeline ran thus. Nucleated cell counts per sample were estimated from amplification of reference gene primers within the assay. Sequence reads were collapsed and filtered to measure the absolute abundance of every unique TCRbeta CDR3 rearrangement. For each sample, productive Simpson clonality was calculated by taking the square root of Simpson's diversity index across productive rearrangements. TCRdb carries this immuneACCESS record with in-frame sequences only. Its versions omit some clonotypes, under half of them owing to an unresolved V gene in the studies checked, with the rest unexplained. The V and J calls and clone size were taken over from that table, and D and trimming were inferred from the DNA. Counted in this sample were a few hundred thousand clones; more than 75% of them appeared once. The ten largest clones add up to about 6.2% of the sample.

Note on this clone: Its antigen remains undetermined. Base qualities are missing; no much larger clone stands one base away.

Sequencing was done on a sample of PBMCs or T cells enriched from blood (not recorded which). In this chain, TRBV28 is recombined with TRBJ2-1, and 8 junction bases match TRBD1. The source of this sequence is a woman in her forties or fifties who had been exposed to COVID-19. The CDR3 sequence is CASSWDRYNEQFF. The sequence in DNA is TGTGCCAGCAGTTGGGACAGGTACAATGAGCAGTTCTTC.